The 14 T cell receptor beta chains below all came from one sample that was sequenced in a study of blood T cell repertoires in COVID-19. Sequencing was performed with immunoSEQ multiplex PCR; in TCRdb, only in-frame clones are kept and a portion is missing. Found here are 200,000 to 300,000 clones, around 85% of them singletons; the top ten hold over 5.5%. Sequenced sample: peripheral blood. These receptors all stem from an older woman with active or convalescent COVID-19.

This chain joins TRBV7-2 and TRBJ2-1; TRBD2 aligns across 8 bases. Germline lookup yields CDR1 SGHTA and CDR2 FQGNSA. The CDR3 covers 13 residues. Unmatched junction bases numbered 8, after V lost 7 bases and J lost 9 bases. As DNA, the CDR3 is TGTGCCAGCACCGGGGGGGGGTTGACTGAGCAGTTCTTC. Translation: CASTGGGLTEQFF. Variable domain in full (rest from reference TRBV7-2 and TRBJ2-1): GAGVSQSPSNKVTEKGKDVELRCDPISGHTALYWYRQSLGQGLEFLIYFQGNSAPDKSGLPSDRFSAERTGGSVSTLTIQRTQQEDSAVYLCASTGGGLTEQFFGPGTRLTVL.

This sequence joins TRBV4-1 and TRBJ2-2; 11 bases are a match to TRBD2. V dropped 2 bases and J dropped 4; count of bases not matched to a gene: 15. This CDR3 has 20 residues. Germline V gene sequence: CDR1 MGHRA, CDR2 YSYEKL. The CDR3, as DNA: TGCGCCAGCAGCCAAAGCGGGGGACTAGCGGTACTCCGGGGCACCGGGGAGCTGTTTTTT. Translating gives CASSQSGGLAVLRGTGELFF.

V gene TRBV24-1 combines with J gene TRBJ1-2; TRBD1 is a possible D gene (6 bases). Germline V CDR1 and CDR2: KGHDR, SFDVKD. Trimming pared 4 bases from V and 5 bases from J, leaving 19 bases between. CDR3 length: 16 residues. The CDR3 loop reads CATSERTSPGAYGYTF. CDR3 sequence (DNA): TGTGCCACCAGTGAGCGGACATCTCCAGGGGCTTATGGCTACACCTTC.

This clone was seen only once. This chain's CDR3 is CASSQPKAFF. CDR3 bases: TGTGCCAGCAGCCAACCCAAAGCTTTCTTT. V is TRBV3-1 (or the pseudogene TRBV3-2) and J is TRBJ1-1; D ambiguous. Germline loops: CDR1 LGHDT, CDR2 YNNKEL (reference sequence). V dropped 2 bases and J dropped 9 bases, with 4 bases sitting between them. The CDR3 runs to 10 residues.

V gene TRBV3-1 (or the pseudogene TRBV3-2) combines with J gene TRBJ1-2; 7 bases agree with TRBD1. The CDR3 spans 14 residues. With V trimmed by 3 bases and J by 8 bases, 9 bases remained unmatched. Germline V CDR1 and CDR2: LGHDT, YNNKEL (reference sequence). This chain's CDR3 is CASSHDRDWDGYTF. CDR3 DNA: TGTGCCAGCAGCCACGACAGGGACTGGGACGGCTACACCTTC.

This rearrangement joins TRBV15 to TRBJ1-2; possibly TRBD1 for D (6 bases). V was cut by 1 base and J by 7 bases, with 13 bases left in between. Germline CDR1 reads LNHNV; CDR2 reads YYDKDF (reference sequence). The CDR3 spans 14 residues. CDR3 residues: CATSRVRGAGGYTF. The CDR3 bases are TGTGCCACCAGCAGAGTCCGGGGGGCTGGTGGCTACACCTTC.

This sequence joins TRBV7-2 and TRBJ1-5; no reliable D call. CDR3 length equals 15 residues. Trimming removed 0 bases at V and 7 bases at J, with 13 bases between. Germline lookup yields CDR1 SGHTA and CDR2 FQGNSA. In DNA, the CDR3 is TGTGCCAGCAGCTTAGCGTCGGGGAATTCGCAGCCCCAGCATTTT. Its translation is CASSLASGNSQPQHF.

The chain uses TRBV30 and TRBJ1-5; unclear D gene. The CDR3 runs to 14 residues. Trimming took 2 bases from V and 4 from J, leaving 12 bases between them. Per germline, CDR1 GTSNPN and CDR2 SVGIG (reference sequence). CDR3 bases: TGTGCCTGGAGTCTTATTGGGAGAAATCAGCCCCAGCATTTT. This sequence encodes CAWSLIGRNQPQHF. Full variable domain (outside the CDR3, taken from reference TRBV30 and TRBJ1-5): SQTIHQWPATLVQPVGSPLSLECTVEGTSNPNLYWYRQAAGRGLQLLFYSVGIGQISSEVPQNLSASRPQDRQFILSSKKLLLSDSGFYLCAWSLIGRNQPQHFGDGTRLSIL.

V is TRBV5-1 and J is TRBJ2-3; D is unresolved. This CDR3 is built from 13 residues. Germline CDR1 reads SGHRS; CDR2 reads YFSETQ. V was trimmed by 6 bases and J by 0 bases, leaving 8 bases between them. The CDR3 reads CASTPLSTDTQYF. The CDR3 DNA is TGCGCCAGCACCCCCCTTAGCACAGATACGCAGTATTTT.

As DNA, the CDR3 is TGTGCCACCAGCAGGCCAGACAGGGGTTACGAGCAGTACTTC. This sequence encodes CATSRPDRGYEQYF. The chain employs TRBV15 and TRBJ2-7, with 8 bases lining up with TRBD1. The CDR3 runs to 14 residues. The germline CDR1 and CDR2 sequences are LNHNV and YYDKDF (reference sequence). J gave up 4 bases and V 3 bases, and 5 bases lay outside the gene matches.

For the CDR3, the DNA is TGTGCCAGCAGCGTAGGAGCCGGAGATACGCAGTATTTT. Translation: CASSVGAGDTQYF. V and J are TRBV9 and TRBJ2-3; D call uncertain. The CDR3 has 13 amino acids. Germline lookup yields CDR1 SGDLS and CDR2 YYNGEE. V lost 0 bases and J 5 bases, leaving 7 bases between the germline ends.

V and J are TRBV7-2 and TRBJ2-1, with a tentative D call TRBD1 (6 bases). The length of the CDR3 is 14 residues. The germline gives CDR1 SGHTA, CDR2 FQGNSA. Trimming shortened V by 5 bases and J by 3 bases, and 11 bases separated the two germline ends. In DNA, the CDR3 is TGTGCCAGCAGCCTCGTACAGGGCTACAATGAGCAGTTCTTC. Translation: CASSLVQGYNEQFF. The full variable domain, completed using reference TRBV7-2 and TRBJ2-1, is GAGVSQSPSNKVTEKGKDVELRCDPISGHTALYWYRQSLGQGLEFLIYFQGNSAPDKSGLPSDRFSAERTGGSVSTLTIQRTQQEDSAVYLCASSLVQGYNEQFFGPGTRLTVL.

CDR3 DNA sequence: TGTGCCAGCAGCCCTTCTGAAAAACTGTTTTTT. Its protein is CASSPSEKLFF. This chain joins TRBV7-9 and TRBJ1-4; D is unresolved. V was shortened by 5 bases and J by 7 bases, with 5 bases between the two germline ends. The CDR3 sequence is 11 residues long. CDR1 is SEHNR and CDR2 is FQNEAQ in the germline V gene (reference sequence). Together with reference TRBV7-9 and TRBJ1-4, the CDR3 gives the full variable domain: DTGVSQNPRHKITKRGQNVTFRCDPISEHNRLYWYRQTLGQGPEFLTYFQNEAQLEKSRLLSDRFSAERPKGSFSTLEIQRTEQGDSAMYLCASSPSEKLFFGSGTQLSVL.

The chain employs TRBV11-3 and TRBJ2-1, with 10 bases matching TRBD2. In germline, CDR1 is SGHNT, CDR2 YENEEA. Trimming cost V 4 bases and J 4 bases; bases outside gene matches: 10. CDR3 length equals 17 residues. The CDR3 spells CASSSQPGLADYNEQFF. DNA for the CDR3: TGTGCCAGCAGCTCACAACCTGGACTAGCGGATTACAATGAGCAGTTCTTC.